One sample yielded the 14 T cell receptor beta chains listed below, sequenced in a study of monozygotic twins with inflammatory bowel disease. For each CDR3 protein, TCRdb gives one entry from its re-call of the 5' RACE reads, without DNA. The sample totals under 200,000 distinct CDR3 sequences. Sequencing input: blood. These receptors originate from a human donor with ulcerative colitis or Crohn's disease, or a healthy co-twin of an affected twin (not recorded which).

The genes are TRBV5-1 and TRBJ2-2; TCRdb proposes TRBD1, but this gene call is untestable without DNA. This CDR3 is built from 15 residues. Germline V gives CDR1 SGHRS, CDR2 YFSETQ. The chain's CDR3 is CASSSGGGVTGELFF.

This chain links TRBV27 with TRBJ2-5; TCRdb reports TRBD2, a call that lacks DNA to check it against. Germline V gene data show CDR1 as MNHEY and CDR2 as SMNVEV (reference sequence). The CDR3 loop spans 14 amino acids. CDR3 protein: CASSLWENQETQYF.

The chain employs TRBV5-4 and TRBJ1-2; TCRdb designates TRBD1, a call that cannot be tested without DNA. This CDR3 spans 14 amino acids. CDR1 is SGHNT, CDR2 YYREEE, per germline (reference sequence). The CDR3 region is CASSLGARVVGYTF.

This chain uses TRBV5-1 with TRBJ2-5. This CDR3 has 13 amino acids. Germline lookup yields CDR1 SGHRS and CDR2 YFSETQ. The CDR3 protein is CASSLGSEETQYF.

This rearrangement joins TRBV7-9 to TRBJ2-5; without DNA, the TCRdb call of TRBD2 cannot be checked. CDR3 length: 16 residues. The germline V gene encodes CDR1 SEHNR and CDR2 FQNEAQ (reference sequence). This CDR3 is CASSLASSGTHETQYF.

The chain uses TRBV20-1 and TRBJ1-1; there is no DNA to check the TCRdb D call of TRBD1. Germline CDR1 DFQATT, CDR2 SNEGSKA (reference sequence). The CDR3 has 15 amino acids. The CDR3 loop reads CSASLPGGKNTEAFF.

The chain employs TRBV5-1 and TRBJ2-1; TCRdb outputs TRBD1, but without DNA this stays unchecked. Germline loops: CDR1 SGHRS, CDR2 YFSETQ. The CDR3 covers 15 residues. The CDR3 sequence is CASSLVPGPEGEQFF.

V is TRBV9 and J is TRBJ2-1; the TCRdb D gene call, TRBD2, has no DNA to confirm it. The CDR3 is 15 amino acids. CDR1 and CDR2 (germline): SGDLS, YYNGEE. CDR3 region: CASTPRDYAYNEQFF.

V is TRBV28 and J is TRBJ2-1; the TCRdb D gene call, TRBD2, has no DNA to confirm it. Looked up from germline, CDR1 is MDHEN and CDR2 is SYDVKM. CDR3 size: 15 residues. The chain's CDR3 is CASTHPTSGSYEQFF.

V and J are TRBV29-1 and TRBJ2-1; TCRdb proposes TRBD2, but this gene call is untestable without DNA. Germline CDR1 reads SQVTM; CDR2 reads ANQGSEA. CDR3 length equals 14 residues. CDR3 amino acids: CSVSLAGPYNEQFF.

The rearrangement uses TRBV29-1 and TRBJ2-3; TCRdb calls TRBD2, which cannot be checked without DNA. Germline CDR1 SQVTM, CDR2 ANQGSEA. This CDR3 is built from 20 residues. CDR3 amino acids: CSVEPPGLAGVPLETDTQYF.

This chain connects TRBV14 to TRBJ1-1. In germline, CDR1 is SGHDN, CDR2 FVKESK. The CDR3 length is 13 residues. CDR3 loop: CASSAHRNTEAFF.

The chain employs TRBV7-2 and TRBJ1-1. There are 15 residues in the CDR3. Germline loops: CDR1 SGHTA, CDR2 FQGNSA. CDR3: CASSLATAGNTEAFF.

V is TRBV4-2 and J is TRBJ1-2; the D call of TRBD1 rests on TCRdb alone, since no DNA is present to check it. CDR1 LGHNA and CDR2 YNFKEQ come from the germline V gene. This CDR3 spans 16 amino acids. The chain's CDR3 is CASSPRPGAENYGYTF.